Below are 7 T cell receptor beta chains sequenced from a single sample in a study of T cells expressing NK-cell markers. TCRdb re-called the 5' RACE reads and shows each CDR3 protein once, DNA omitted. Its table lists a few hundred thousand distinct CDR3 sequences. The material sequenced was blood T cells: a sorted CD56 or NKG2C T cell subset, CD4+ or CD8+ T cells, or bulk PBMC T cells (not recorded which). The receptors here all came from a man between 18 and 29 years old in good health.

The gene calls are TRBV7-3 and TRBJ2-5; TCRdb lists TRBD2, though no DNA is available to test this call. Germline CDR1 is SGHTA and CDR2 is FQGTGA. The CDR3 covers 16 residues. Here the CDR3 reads CASSLHGRGLQETQYF.

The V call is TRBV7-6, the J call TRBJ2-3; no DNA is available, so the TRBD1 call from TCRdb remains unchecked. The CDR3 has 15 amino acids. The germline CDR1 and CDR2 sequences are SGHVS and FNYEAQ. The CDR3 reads CASSLSQGNTDTQYF.

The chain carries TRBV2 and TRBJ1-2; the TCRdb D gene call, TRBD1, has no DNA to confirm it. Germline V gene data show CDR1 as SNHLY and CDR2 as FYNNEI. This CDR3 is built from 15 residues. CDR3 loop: CASSAGGEIVPGYTF.

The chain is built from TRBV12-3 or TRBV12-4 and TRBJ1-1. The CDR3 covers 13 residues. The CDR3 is CASSTSGNTEAFF.

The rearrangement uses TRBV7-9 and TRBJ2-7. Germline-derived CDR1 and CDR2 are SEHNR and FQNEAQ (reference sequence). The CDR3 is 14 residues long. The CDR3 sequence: CASSLALSSYEQYF.

This CDR3 reads CASSPTDRGYNEQFF. The chain uses TRBV28 and TRBJ2-1; TCRdb outputs TRBD1, but without DNA this stays unchecked. The CDR3 is 15 residues long. Germline V gives CDR1 MDHEN, CDR2 SYDVKM.

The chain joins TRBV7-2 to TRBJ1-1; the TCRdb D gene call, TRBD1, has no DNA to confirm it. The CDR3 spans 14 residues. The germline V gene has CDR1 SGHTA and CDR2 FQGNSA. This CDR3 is CASSLAGAGAEAFF. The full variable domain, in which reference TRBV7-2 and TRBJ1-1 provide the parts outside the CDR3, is GAGVSQSPSNKVTEKGKDVELRCDPISGHTALYWYRQSLGQGLEFLIYFQGNSAPDKSGLPSDRFSAERTGGSVSTLTIQRTQQEDSAVYLCASSLAGAGAEAFFGQGTRLTVV.